This T cell receptor (beta chain) appears in the sequencing data of a study of blood T cell repertoires in COVID-19. As for the study in general: The analysed material was cDNA or gDNA that came from T cells, B-cell-depleted T cells, or PBMCs.

The assay was immunoSEQ multiplex PCR, and TCRdb's table has in-frame clones only and misses some. The sample carries 200,000 to 250,000 clones, just over 85% recorded once. Trimming removed 6 bases from V and 2 bases from J; junction bases left unmatched: 5. The CDR3 has 15 amino acids. Per the germline V gene, CDR1 is ENHRY and CDR2 is SYGVKD. Sequencing was performed on peripheral blood. The clonotype comes from a man aged 50 to 60 with COVID-19, enrolled during active disease. The chain uses TRBV10-3 and TRBJ1-4; 8 nucleotides match TRBD1. Here the CDR3 reads CAISDRGGTNEKLFF. The CDR3 DNA is TGTGCCATCAGCGACAGGGGCGGGACTAATGAAAAACTGTTTTTT.